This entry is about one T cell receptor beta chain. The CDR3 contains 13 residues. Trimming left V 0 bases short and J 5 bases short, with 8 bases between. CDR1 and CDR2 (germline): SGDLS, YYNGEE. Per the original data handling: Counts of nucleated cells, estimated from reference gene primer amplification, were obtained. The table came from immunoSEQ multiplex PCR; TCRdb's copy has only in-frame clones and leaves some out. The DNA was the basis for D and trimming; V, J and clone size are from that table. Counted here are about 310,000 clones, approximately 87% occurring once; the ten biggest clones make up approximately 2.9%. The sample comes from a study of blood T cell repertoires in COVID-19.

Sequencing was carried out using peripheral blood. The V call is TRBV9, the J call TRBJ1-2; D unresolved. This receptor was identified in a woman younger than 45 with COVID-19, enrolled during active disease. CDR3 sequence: CASSVETDYGYTF. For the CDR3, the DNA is TGTGCCAGCAGCGTAGAAACTGATTATGGCTACACCTTC.